This T cell receptor (beta chain) is drawn from a study of OX40 agonist ivuxolimab in advanced cancers. Study-wide context: In three patients, partial responses were observed, one with hepatocellular carcinoma and two with cutaneous melanoma.

The CDR3 has 15 residues. The ends were cut back, 2 bases at V and 0 bases at J, with 11 bases in the middle. Germline loops: CDR1 MNHNY, CDR2 SVGAGI (reference sequence). Profiling relied on immunoSEQ multiplex PCR, and the TCRdb table lists in-frame clones only, not all of them. The sample shows tens of thousands of clones, about nine tenths of them seen only once. The chain links TRBV6-6 to TRBJ2-7; D unclear. The TCR originated in an adult with an advanced solid tumor such as melanoma, head and neck, liver or kidney cancer. Material: CD4+ or CD8+ T cells sorted from blood, obtained in a trial of the OX40 agonist ivuxolimab. The DNA for the CDR3 is TGTGCCAGCAGTTACAAGGCTGTAAGCTCCTACGAGCAGTACTTC. Encoded protein: CASSYKAVSSYEQYF.